This T cell receptor (beta chain) was captured in a study of shared clonotypes between healthy human individuals. Study outcomes and limitations: Non-shared clonotypes were found to have lower generation probabilities than the clonotypes that were shared by all four of the sorted-subset donors.

Replicate sorted-subset PCRs were loaded with 150 to 250 ng DNA, 30,000 to 35,000 T cell genomes. Only in-frame clones appear in the TCRdb table, and some are missing; sequencing was by immunoSEQ multiplex PCR. The sample consists of over a million clones, around 75% of them appearing once. This clone was detected once. Its antigen is unknown. V shed 3 bases and J shed 2 bases, with 17 bases lying between them. CDR1 is SNHLY and CDR2 is FYNNEI in the germline V gene. The CDR3 length is 17 residues. The V gene is TRBV2, the J gene TRBJ1-5; possible D gene TRBD1, 6 bases. The sample was memory CD4+ T cells sorted from blood. The sample's subset: CD45RA-negative fraction. This sequence was found in a young man in good health. For the CDR3, the DNA is TGTGCCAGCAGTGAGAGACCAGTGGGGGCTGGCAATCAGCCCCAGCATTTT. This translates into CASSERPVGAGNQPQHF.